This TCR beta chain was observed in a study of T cell repertoires in cytomegalovirus infection. Across the study: Both a matching HLA type and CMV infection were indicated by public TCR beta signatures. General observations from the study: It was HLA-C-restricted CMV-specific TCR beta clonotypes that dominated the response ex vivo. Based on cumulative public TCR beta family frequency, carriers of CMV plus the relevant HLA were identified.

Each CDR3 protein gets one entry after TCRdb re-called the reads with MiXCR. The table records some 180,000 distinct CDR3 sequences, 15% to 20% of them present only once. V gave up 7 bases and J gave up 2 bases, with 20 bases separating them. CDR3 length: 16 amino acids. There are a few counts of this clonotype. What it recognizes is unknown. Specimen: CD8+ T cells from PBMCs. The V call is TRBV12-3 or TRBV12-4, the J call TRBJ1-2; TRBD1 might be the D (6 bases). This TCR derives from a human donor in good health (CMV status not recorded). Some clones in this sample may be carry-over from other donors' samples. The CDR3 nucleotides are TGTGCCAGCACTGGACTTGCGCCTCAGGGGAACTATGGCTACACCTTC. This sequence encodes CASTGLAPQGNYGYTF.